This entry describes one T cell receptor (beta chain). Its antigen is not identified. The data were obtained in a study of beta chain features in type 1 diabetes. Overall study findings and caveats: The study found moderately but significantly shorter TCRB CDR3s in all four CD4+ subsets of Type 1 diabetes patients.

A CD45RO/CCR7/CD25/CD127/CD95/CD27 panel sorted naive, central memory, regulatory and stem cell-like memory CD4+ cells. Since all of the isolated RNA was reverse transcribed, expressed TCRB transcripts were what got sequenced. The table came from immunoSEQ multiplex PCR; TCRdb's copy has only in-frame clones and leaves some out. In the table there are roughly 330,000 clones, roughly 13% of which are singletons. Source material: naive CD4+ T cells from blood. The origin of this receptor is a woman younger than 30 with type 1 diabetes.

This CDR3 reads CASSSGTGGSTDTQYF. The CDR3 bases are TGCGCCAGCAGTTCCGGCACAGGGGGGAGCACAGATACGCAGTATTTT. The rearrangement uses TRBV5-1 and TRBJ2-3; 8 nucleotides agree with TRBD1. From germline, CDR1 is SGHRS and CDR2 YFSETQ. With V trimmed by 5 bases and J by 0 bases, 8 bases remained unmatched. The CDR3 length is 16 residues.